These T cell receptor beta chains were read from a single sample in a study of neurological immune-mediated disorders. TCRdb re-called the 5' RACE reads with MiXCR, one entry per CDR3 protein. This table has approximately 48,000 distinct CDR3 sequences, approximately 3% appearing once. The sample taken for sequencing was PBMCs. All receptors come from a woman aged 45-65 years with multiple sclerosis. Each CDR3 is given with its conserved first and last residue. The order of the fields is CDR3 protein, V gene, J gene, clone size. Clone size is not always given. Where it is, it says once, few, many or a class for expanded clones.

CASSLLLAGALRYNEQFF	TRBV7-9	TRBJ2-1	many
CASSLPGLSDEQFF	TRBV7-3	TRBJ2-1	many
CASSLLGRNNEKLFF	TRBV5-1	TRBJ1-4	many
CASSSSGTGRPSTDTQYF	TRBV5-1	TRBJ2-3	many
CASRILAGGYNEQFF	TRBV2	TRBJ2-1	many
CSARGWGGFTEAFF	TRBV20-1	TRBJ1-1	many
CASSPGGNTGELFF	TRBV5-1	TRBJ2-2	many
CASSPPTGGKTQYF	TRBV6-2/TRBV6-3	TRBJ2-5	.
CSARDPKRPGTSGRTVTQYF	TRBV20-1	TRBJ2-3	many
CSASDRTQETQYF	TRBV20-1	TRBJ2-5	many
CASRLDSRGTGELFF	TRBV2	TRBJ2-2	many
CASSFRDRGPVGAFF	TRBV5-6	TRBJ1-1	many
CSARGSTGDNQPQHF	TRBV20-1	TRBJ1-5	many
CASSDRTPGTQYF	TRBV6-1	TRBJ2-3	.
CASSSPGGQRNSPLHF	TRBV12-3/TRBV12-4	TRBJ1-6	many
CASSLENRGMAKNIQYF	TRBV5-1	TRBJ2-4	many
CSTGFGDTQYF	TRBV20-1	TRBJ2-3	.
CASSLLQETQYF	TRBV5-1	TRBJ2-5	many
CASSSNESGNTIYF	TRBV7-9	TRBJ1-3	many
CSARGFLAVSYNEQFF	TRBV20-1	TRBJ2-1	many
CASRPPDRTSEAFF	TRBV6-2/TRBV6-3	TRBJ1-1	many
CAISLAGRHNEQFF	TRBV10-3	TRBJ2-1	many
CASSLEGQGAEKLFF	TRBV5-6	TRBJ1-4	many
CASSLLQASTTETQYF	TRBV5-1	TRBJ2-5	many
CASSPRRRDTQYF	TRBV7-2	TRBJ2-3	many